Below, 27 T cell receptor beta chains from the same sample are listed, as sequenced in a study of monozygotic twins with inflammatory bowel disease. For each CDR3 protein, TCRdb gives one entry from its re-call of the 5' RACE reads, without DNA. The sample has about 160,000 distinct CDR3 sequences. The sequencing input was blood. These receptors all come from a human donor with ulcerative colitis or Crohn's disease, or a healthy co-twin of an affected twin (not recorded which).

The chain uses TRBV7-9 and TRBJ2-4; the TCRdb call, TRBD1, lacks DNA for checking. CDR3 length: 15 amino acids. Germline V gene data show CDR1 as SEHNR and CDR2 as FQNEAQ (reference sequence). The CDR3 reads CASSLATGAKNIQYF.

CDR3 amino acids: CASSPIVRRTGGESPDTQYF. J is TRBJ2-3 and V is TRBV4-1; the TRBD1 assignment by TCRdb is unverifiable without DNA. The germline gives CDR1 MGHRA, CDR2 YSYEKL. The CDR3 extends over 20 amino acids.

J is TRBJ1-1 and V is TRBV11-3. The CDR3 covers 13 residues. Germline loops: CDR1 SGHNT, CDR2 YENEEA. The CDR3 spells CASSLDENTEAFF.

The V call is TRBV27, the J call TRBJ2-7; lacking DNA, the TRBD2 call made by TCRdb goes unchecked. Germline loops: CDR1 MNHEY, CDR2 SMNVEV (reference sequence). There are 15 residues in the CDR3. CDR3 protein: CATAPTGTYFYEQYF.

The chain uses TRBV20-1 and TRBJ1-1. This CDR3 contains 14 residues. Germline loops: CDR1 DFQATT, CDR2 SNEGSKA (reference sequence). CDR3 sequence reads: CSAHPNREMTEAFF.

V is TRBV9 and J is TRBJ2-5; the D call from TCRdb, TRBD2, cannot be confirmed without DNA. The V gene's germline CDR1 is SGDLS and CDR2 YYNGEE. The CDR3 is made up of 20 amino acids. The CDR3 sequence is CASSERPLGGLAGIQETQYF.

The V gene is TRBV3-1, the J gene TRBJ2-5; TCRdb's D call of TRBD2 is untestable without DNA. The CDR3 extends over 14 amino acids. Germline loops: CDR1 LGHDT, CDR2 YNNKEL (reference sequence). CDR3 sequence reads: CASSSSGGEESQYF.

The genes are TRBV10-3 and TRBJ2-7; TCRdb proposes TRBD1, but this gene call is untestable without DNA. The CDR3 consists of 15 residues. The germline V gene has CDR1 ENHRY and CDR2 SYGVKD. CDR3 protein: CAISEWRDNSYEQYF.

The chain carries TRBV9 and TRBJ1-1. The CDR3 is 13 amino acids. Per the germline V gene, CDR1 is SGDLS and CDR2 is YYNGEE. The CDR3 protein is CASSVLMNTEAFF.

CDR3 sequence: CSAREGMGSYNEQFF. The chain uses TRBV20-1 and TRBJ2-1. Germline V CDR1 and CDR2: DFQATT, SNEGSKA (reference sequence). The length of the CDR3 is 15 residues.

The V gene is TRBV7-6, the J gene TRBJ2-1; as DNA is missing, the TRBD1 call by TCRdb cannot be tested. Germline CDR1 and CDR2: SGHVS and FNYEAQ. The CDR3 has 12 residues. The CDR3 spells CASSPGAFEQFF. The full variable domain, its missing parts supplied by reference TRBV7-6 and TRBJ2-1, is GAGVSQSPRYKVTKRGQDVALRCDPISGHVSLYWYRQALGQGPEFLTYFNYEAQQDKSGLPNDRFSAERPEGSISTLTIQRTEQRDSAMYRCASSPGAFEQFFGPGTRLTVL.

This chain links TRBV18 with TRBJ2-6. The CDR3 is 19 residues long. Germline lookup yields CDR1 KGHSH and CDR2 LQKENI. The CDR3 spells CASSPQPQDPDSGANVLTF.

The rearrangement uses TRBV7-2 and TRBJ1-5; TCRdb proposes TRBD1, but this gene call is untestable without DNA. Germline CDR1 reads SGHTA; CDR2 reads FQGNSA. The CDR3 spans 18 residues. CDR3 amino acids: CASSLLGGYGLSNQPQHF.

The chain carries TRBV18 and TRBJ1-4. Per germline, CDR1 KGHSH and CDR2 LQKENI. The CDR3 length is 16 residues. This chain's CDR3 is CASSRGSLATNEKLFF.

The chain uses TRBV4-1 and TRBJ2-5; TCRdb names TRBD1, which stays unverified in the absence of DNA. The CDR3 has 15 residues. CDR1 and CDR2 (germline): MGHRA, YSYEKL. The chain's CDR3 is CASSQITGGRETQYF.

This sequence joins TRBV7-6 and TRBJ2-5; with no DNA, the TCRdb D assignment of TRBD1 cannot be verified. CDR3 length equals 15 residues. Germline-derived CDR1 and CDR2 are SGHVS and FNYEAQ. CDR3 region: CASSLGWTGQETQYF.

The V gene is TRBV18, the J gene TRBJ1-5. The CDR3 sequence is 13 residues long. Per germline, CDR1 KGHSH and CDR2 LQKENI. The CDR3 sequence: CASSHDGGLTQHF.

The chain carries TRBV5-1 and TRBJ2-1; without DNA, the TCRdb call of TRBD1 cannot be checked. Germline assignment: CDR1 SGHRS and CDR2 YFSETQ. The CDR3 covers 12 residues. The CDR3 spells CASSSRYNEQFF. The variable domain in full, completed from reference TRBV5-1 and TRBJ2-1, reads KAGVTQTPRYLIKTRGQQVTLSCSPISGHRSVSWYQQTPGQGLQFLFEYFSETQRNKGNFPGRFSGRQFSNSRSEMNVSTLELGDSALYLCASSSRYNEQFFGPGTRLTVL.

The chain recombines TRBV20-1 with TRBJ2-5; the D call from TCRdb, TRBD1, cannot be confirmed without DNA. The CDR3 is made up of 14 amino acids. Germline assignment: CDR1 DFQATT and CDR2 SNEGSKA (reference sequence). The CDR3 region is CSARAGDRQETQYF.

This chain uses TRBV18 with TRBJ2-3. The V gene's germline CDR1 is KGHSH and CDR2 LQKENI. This CDR3 region has 16 residues. CDR3 region: CASSPPEGLSTDTQYF.

The rearrangement links TRBV5-6 to TRBJ1-1; as DNA is missing, the TRBD1 call by TCRdb cannot be tested. Germline V gene lookup returns CDR1 SGHDT and CDR2 YYEEEE. The CDR3 sequence is 15 residues long. CDR3 amino acids: CASSSIQGSNTEAFF.

The V gene is TRBV15, the J gene TRBJ1-2. This CDR3 spans 15 amino acids. Germline CDR1 LNHNV, CDR2 YYDKDF (reference sequence). CDR3 residues: CATSRDQGASYGYTF.

The rearrangement joins TRBV29-1 to TRBJ2-2; absent DNA, TCRdb's TRBD1 call cannot be checked. The CDR3 consists of 13 residues. Germline V gene lookup returns CDR1 SQVTM and CDR2 ANQGSEA. The CDR3 reads CSVVGVPTGELFF.

This rearrangement joins TRBV12-3 or TRBV12-4 to TRBJ2-5. The CDR3 runs 13 residues. CDR3 sequence reads: CASSLAFSETQYF.

The chain links TRBV18 to TRBJ1-3. Germline V lookup: CDR1 KGHSH, CDR2 LQKENI. The CDR3 extends over 18 amino acids. This CDR3 is CASSPPGTAAPSGNTIYF.

The chain is built from TRBV6-1 and TRBJ1-5; TCRdb's D call of TRBD1 is untestable without DNA. The CDR3 loop spans 15 amino acids. Germline assignment: CDR1 MNHNS and CDR2 SASEGT. CDR3 amino acids: CASSIRGEWDQPQHF.

The CDR3 sequence: CSARAPQRWETQYF. The chain uses TRBV20-1 and TRBJ2-5; TCRdb outputs TRBD1, but without DNA this stays unchecked. The CDR3 totals 14 residues. The V gene's germline CDR1 is DFQATT and CDR2 SNEGSKA (reference sequence).